Following are 30 T cell receptor beta chains from one sample sequenced in a study of T cell responses to AZD1222 COVID-19 vaccine. The repertoire was sequenced with immunoSEQ multiplex PCR; TCRdb's copy has only in-frame clones and lacks some. The sample holds tens of thousands of clones, 89% seen once. The sequences come from peripheral blood, collected on day 0 of AZD1222 vaccination. The receptors shown here come from an adult in good health.

This chain uses TRBV9 with TRBJ2-1; no definite D call. V shed 0 bases and J shed 5 bases, with 15 bases lying between them. This CDR3 region has 16 residues. CDR1 is SGDLS, CDR2 YYNGEE, per germline. CDR3 amino acids: CASSVAPSSGDNEQFF. CDR3 DNA: TGTGCCAGCAGCGTAGCCCCAAGTAGTGGGGACAATGAGCAGTTCTTC.

This clone has just a few counts. V and J are TRBV4-1 and TRBJ2-2, with 12 bases identical to TRBD2. The CDR3 consists of 20 residues. J gave up 3 bases and V 1 base, and 12 bases lay outside the gene matches. CDR1 is MGHRA, CDR2 YSYEKL, per germline. CDR3 protein: CASSQGPLAGGPGDTGELFF. The CDR3 DNA follows: TGCGCCAGCAGCCAAGGCCCCCTAGCGGGAGGGCCGGGCGACACCGGGGAGCTGTTTTTT.

This clone showed up just a few times. The genes are TRBV7-2 and TRBJ1-3; tentatively, D is TRBD1 (6 bases). V was pared by 3 bases and J by 0 bases, with 9 bases between. CDR1 and CDR2 (germline): SGHTA, FQGNSA. This CDR3 is built from 15 residues. CDR3 sequence: CASSFGTNSGNTIYF. The CDR3 nucleotides read TGTGCCAGCAGCTTTGGGACAAACTCTGGAAACACCATATATTTT.

This rearrangement joins TRBV21-1 to TRBJ2-3; the table's D call, TRBD2, has no DNA check behind it. TRBV21-1 constitutes a pseudogene. The CDR3 contains 14 residues. The CDR3 sequence is CASSAGGRTDTQYF. The CDR3 bases are TGTGCCAGCAGCGCTGGCGGGAGAACAGATACGCAGTATTTT.

This rearrangement joins TRBV12-3 or TRBV12-4 to TRBJ1-4; TRBD1 is a possible D gene (5 bases). Trimming took 6 bases from V and 1 from J, leaving 6 bases between them. CDR3 length: 13 amino acids. The CDR3 reads CASRRGTNEKLFF. The CDR3 DNA follows: TGTGCCAGCAGGAGGGGAACTAATGAAAAACTGTTTTTT.

The chain carries TRBV5-5 and TRBJ2-3; D not certain. This CDR3 is built from 16 residues. With 4 bases removed from V and 1 base from J, the gap between germline ends came to 16 bases. Germline CDR1 and CDR2: SGHKS and YYEKEE (reference sequence). CDR3 nucleotide sequence: TGTGCCAGCAGCCGTACTGTCCGGTACGGCACAGATACGCAGTATTTT. This encodes CASSRTVRYGTDTQYF.

The chain carries TRBV23-1 and TRBJ1-6; 7 nucleotides agree with TRBD1. TRBV23-1 is assigned to the ORF class and has an uncertain function. Trimming at V came to 4 bases and at J to 8 bases, leaving 8 bases not matched to a gene. This CDR3 is built from 15 residues. Written as DNA, the CDR3 is TGCGCCAGCAGTCTCTCGACAGGGACGTATTCACCCCTCCACTTT. Translating it yields CASSLSTGTYSPLHF.

This sequence joins TRBV10-2 and TRBJ1-2; 8 nucleotides line up with TRBD1. J lost 1 base, V lost 6 bases, and 4 bases had no gene match. The CDR3 runs to 14 residues. Germline V lookup: CDR1 WSHSY, CDR2 SAAADI. The CDR3 sequence: CASSDRGYNYGYTF. CDR3 nucleotide sequence: TGCGCCAGCAGCGACAGGGGCTATAACTATGGCTACACCTTC.

V is TRBV5-1 and J is TRBJ2-7; D tentatively reads TRBD1 or TRBD2 (5 bases each). Germline loops: CDR1 SGHRS, CDR2 YFSETQ. The CDR3 is made up of 13 amino acids. Trimming took off 3 bases at V and 7 bases at J, with 14 bases between the two ends. The CDR3 sequence is CASSSGRFLEQYF. CDR3 nucleotide sequence: TGCGCCAGCAGCTCGGGACGGTTTCTAGAGCAGTACTTC.

The V and J genes are TRBV4-1 and TRBJ2-7, with 9 bases fitting TRBD1. Germline V gene sequence: CDR1 MGHRA, CDR2 YSYEKL. Trimming cost V 3 bases and J 0 bases; bases outside gene matches: 6. This CDR3 has 16 amino acids. CDR3 sequence reads: CASSQGQGPSSYEQYF. CDR3 DNA sequence: TGCGCCAGCAGCCAGGGACAGGGACCAAGCTCCTACGAGCAGTACTTC.

The chain employs TRBV6-2 or TRBV6-3 and TRBJ2-1; 8 bases agree with TRBD2. The CDR3 sequence is 15 residues long. V dropped 6 bases and J dropped 6; count of bases not matched to a gene: 10. Germline V gene sequence: CDR1 MNHEY, CDR2 SVGEGT. CDR3 in amino acids: CASSRGGSFINEQFF. CDR3 sequence (DNA): TGTGCCAGCAGCCGGGGGGGCTCCTTCATCAATGAGCAGTTCTTC.

This chain joins TRBV30 and TRBJ1-2; D perhaps matches TRBD1 (5 bases). The CDR3 is 18 amino acids. Germline V gives CDR1 GTSNPN, CDR2 SVGIG (reference sequence). V gave up 0 bases and J gave up 0 bases, with 20 bases separating them. In DNA, the CDR3 is TGTGCCTGGAGTGTACTCCGACTAGACAGAGAGGCTAACTATGGCTACACCTTC. Protein sequence: CAWSVLRLDREANYGYTF. Filled out from reference TRBV30 and TRBJ1-2, the complete variable domain reads SQTIHQWPATLVQPVGSPLSLECTVEGTSNPNLYWYRQAAGRGLQLLFYSVGIGQISSEVPQNLSASRPQDRQFILSSKKLLLSDSGFYLCAWSVLRLDREANYGYTFGSGTRLTVV.

The chain employs TRBV7-9 and TRBJ2-4, with 9 bases aligning to TRBD2. Looked up from germline, CDR1 is SEHNR and CDR2 is FQNEAQ (reference sequence). The CDR3 runs to 15 residues. The V segment lost 3 bases and the J segment 5 bases; nucleotides outside the gene matches: 5. The CDR3 loop is CASSFYIAGENIQYF. The DNA of the CDR3 is TGTGCCAGCAGCTTCTACATAGCGGGGGAAAACATTCAGTACTTC.

J is TRBJ1-4 and V is TRBV6-5, with 7 nucleotides matching TRBD1. Per the germline V gene, CDR1 is MNHEY and CDR2 is SVGAGI. This CDR3 comprises 14 residues. Trimming at V came to 10 bases and at J to 4 bases, leaving 9 bases not matched to a gene. The CDR3 nucleotides read TGTGCCACCAGCCTGGACAGGCATAATGAAAAACTGTTTTTT. This encodes CATSLDRHNEKLFF.

The sample holds a few counts of this clone. The chain joins TRBV10-3 to TRBJ1-5; D is possibly TRBD1 (5 bases). Between the trimmed V and J ends, which lost 5 bases and 3 bases, there was a span of 11 bases. The V gene's germline CDR1 is ENHRY and CDR2 SYGVKD. There are 14 residues in the CDR3. The CDR3 bases are TGTGCCATCAGTCCGGGACGCTTCAATCAGCCCCAGCATTTT. Its translation: CAISPGRFNQPQHF.

The chain couples TRBV7-4 to TRBJ2-7; D assignment may be TRBD1 or TRBD2 (6 bases each). This CDR3 comprises 14 residues. The germline gives CDR1 SGHVT, CDR2 SQSDAQ. Trimming pared 4 bases from V and 7 bases from J, leaving 17 bases between. DNA of the CDR3: TGTGCCAGCAGCTCAGGGGCCGGGGGCGCGGAGCAGTACTTC. Amino acids: CASSSGAGGAEQYF.

The V call is TRBV11-2, the J call TRBJ1-1, with 9 bases aligning to TRBD1. This CDR3 is built from 13 residues. The V gene end was trimmed by 11 bases and the J gene end by 6 bases; junction bases not matched to a gene: 10. Germline CDR1 is SGHAT and CDR2 is FQNNGV. This chain's CDR3 is CAGSGQGNSEAFF. For the CDR3, the DNA is TGTGCCGGGTCAGGACAGGGGAATTCTGAAGCTTTCTTT.

J is TRBJ1-2 and V is TRBV18; D gene ambiguous. Trimming left V 0 bases short and J 2 bases short, with 13 bases between. In germline, CDR1 is KGHSH, CDR2 LQKENI. This CDR3 is 16 amino acids long. The DNA of the CDR3 is TGTGCCAGCTCACCACCGTCGGGCAGTCCCAACTATGGCTACACCTTC. The encoded protein is CASSPPSGSPNYGYTF.

The V call is TRBV7-2, the J call TRBJ2-7, with 8 bases lining up with TRBD1. The V and J ends lost 7 bases and 6 bases, in that order; junction bases with no gene match: 11. The CDR3 is 14 residues long. From germline, CDR1 is SGHTA and CDR2 FQGNSA. The CDR3 region is CASNPPGQVGEQYF. The CDR3 region has the DNA TGTGCCAGCAACCCTCCGGGACAGGTGGGCGAGCAGTACTTC.

This clone was recorded a few times. V is TRBV9 and J is TRBJ1-2; possible D gene TRBD1, 6 bases. The V end lost 2 bases, the J end lost 3 bases, and 11 bases lay between the germline ends. Germline loops: CDR1 SGDLS, CDR2 YYNGEE. The CDR3 consists of 14 residues. DNA of the CDR3: TGTGCCAGCAGCGTTACAGGGATGGACTATGGCTACACCTTC. Its protein is CASSVTGMDYGYTF.

In this sample, this clone turned up once. The chain uses TRBV24-1 and TRBJ1-5, with D unresolved. Deletions cut 6 bases from V and 0 bases from J, with 8 bases between. Germline assignment: CDR1 KGHDR and CDR2 SFDVKD. CDR3 length equals 14 residues. The CDR3 DNA sequence: TGTGCCACCAGTCCGAACTATAGCAATCAGCCCCAGCATTTT. Its translation is CATSPNYSNQPQHF.

CDR3 residues: CARSSTRRKLIKINWDSLGYGYTF. CDR3 bases: TGTGCCAGAAGCTCTACCCGACGTAAATTGATTAAAATCAATTGGGACAGCTTAGGCTATGGCTACACCTTC. The chain employs TRBV5-3 and TRBJ1-2, with 7 bases aligning to TRBD1. TRBV5-3 is sorted into the ORF group, with uncertain function. Trimming at V came to 3 bases and at J to 4 bases, leaving 36 bases not matched to a gene. The CDR3 totals 24 residues.

The chain combines TRBV6-4 with TRBJ2-3; 11 bases match TRBD2. Trimming took 0 bases from V and 4 from J; bases not matched to a gene: 3. The length of the CDR3 is 16 residues. The germline gives CDR1 MRHNA, CDR2 SNTAGT. The DNA of the CDR3 is TGTGCCAGCAGTGACTCGACTAGCGGGGATGCAGATACGCAGTATTTT. It encodes CASSDSTSGDADTQYF.

V and J are TRBV4-3 and TRBJ1-4, with a tentative D call TRBD1 (5 bases). Germline CDR1 reads LGHNA; CDR2 reads YSLEER. This CDR3 comprises 15 residues. V was clipped by 5 bases and J by 4 bases, with 14 bases between them. DNA of the CDR3: TGCGCCAGCAGCTTCCAGCAGGGCGTTAATGAAAAACTGTTTTTT. As protein: CASSFQQGVNEKLFF.

This chain links TRBV2 with TRBJ2-1; no reliable D call. Germline values: CDR1 SNHLY, CDR2 FYNNEI. With 7 bases removed from V and 4 bases from J, the gap between germline ends came to 8 bases. CDR3 length: 12 amino acids. CDR3 DNA: TGTGCCAGCAATCTAGAGTACAATGAGCAGTTCTTC. Translating gives CASNLEYNEQFF.

The rearrangement uses TRBV10-2 and TRBJ2-7, with no clear D. The length of the CDR3 is 12 residues. V was cut by 4 bases and J by 3 bases, with 7 bases left in between. The germline V gene encodes CDR1 WSHSY and CDR2 SAAADI. CDR3 sequence reads: CASSVAIYEQYF. Here the CDR3 DNA reads TGCGCCAGCAGTGTGGCCATCTACGAGCAGTACTTC.

This chain uses TRBV6-2 or TRBV6-3 with TRBJ2-1, with 10 bases aligning to TRBD1. Germline assignment: CDR1 MNHEY and CDR2 SVGEGT. The ends lost 6 bases at V and 15 bases at J; junction bases unmatched: 11. The CDR3 is 13 amino acids. This CDR3 is CASSRTDRGVWFF. CDR3 DNA sequence: TGTGCCAGCAGCCGCACGGACAGGGGGGTTTGGTTCTTC.

The chain uses TRBV6-1 and TRBJ2-7; tentatively, D is TRBD1 (6 bases). This CDR3 contains 13 residues. The ends were cut back, 3 bases at V and 6 bases at J, with 12 bases in the middle. Germline-derived CDR1 and CDR2 are MNHNS and SASEGT. The chain's CDR3 is CASSDLDRIEQYF. Written as DNA, the CDR3 is TGTGCCAGCAGTGATCTTGACAGGATCGAGCAGTACTTC.

J is TRBJ1-2 and V is TRBV19; D uncertain. The CDR3 sequence is 11 residues long. CDR1 and CDR2 from the germline V gene are LNHDA and SQIVND (reference sequence). V was clipped by 5 bases and J by 5 bases, with 6 bases between them. CDR3 sequence: CASSPNYGYTF. The CDR3 DNA follows: TGTGCCAGTAGTCCCAATTATGGCTACACCTTC.

The rearrangement joins TRBV19 to TRBJ1-6; D may be TRBD1 (6 bases). The CDR3 length is 14 residues. The V end was cut by 5 bases, the J end by 9 bases, with 14 bases between. Germline V lookup: CDR1 LNHDA, CDR2 SQIVND (reference sequence). The CDR3 bases are TGTGCCAGTAGTCACAGGGATGGGAGTTCACCCCTCCACTTT. It yields the protein CASSHRDGSSPLHF. Filled out from reference TRBV19 and TRBJ1-6, the complete variable domain reads DGGITQSPKYLFRKEGQNVTLSCEQNLNHDAMYWYRQDPGQGLRLIYYSQIVNDFQKGDIAEGYSVSREKKESFPLTVTSAQKNPTAFYLCASSHRDGSSPLHFGNGTRLTVT.